This entry describes one T cell receptor beta chain. Its antigen is undetermined. This entry belongs to a study of cytomegalovirus exposure and HLA in healthy donors. Study results and caveats: Listed as cytomegalovirus-associated were 150 to 200 TCR beta chains. In vitro checks showed that a few CMV-associated chains really do target CMV antigens. Across donors, most TCRs were seen rarely, yet some public ones were widespread. The classifier reportedly diagnosed cytomegalovirus status with high sensitivity and specificity.

This CDR3 has 15 residues. Trimming left V 2 bases short and J 4 bases short, with 12 bases between. Germline V gene lookup returns CDR1 SGHAT and CDR2 FQDESV (reference sequence). Using immunoSEQ multiplex PCR, the repertoire was profiled, and TCRdb retains in-frame clones only, with some absent. This repertoire shows roughly 300,000 clones, around 86% found once; its top ten account for 0.7% to 0.85%. The receptor was isolated from a woman between 18 and 29 years old in good health and CMV-seronegative. The chain has TRBV11-1 and TRBJ2-1; D call uncertain. Specimen: PBMCs. CDR3 sequence: CASSLWAADYNEQFF. CDR3 DNA: TGTGCCAGCAGCTTATGGGCAGCTGATTACAATGAGCAGTTCTTC. Full variable domain (rest looked up from reference TRBV11-1 and TRBJ2-1): EAEVAQSPRYKITEKSQAVAFWCDPISGHATLYWYRQILGQGPELLVQFQDESVVDDSQLPKDRFSAERLKGVDSTLKIQPAELGDSAMYLCASSLWAADYNEQFFGPGTRLTVL.